The TCR beta chain under discussion was sequenced for a study of T cells in localized non-small cell lung cancer (dated by TCRdb to 2018 to 2020). The study in broad terms: T cell repertoires of 200 to 250 early-stage NSCLC patients were analyzed, with tumors being compared against uninvolved tumor-adjacent lungs. The cohort consisted of under 300 treatment-naive NSCLC patients whose localized lung tumors had been resected. Of the NSCLC patients, 129 were male and about a hundred were female, and the mean age was approximately 66 years.

Broader findings and caveats from the paper: Because multi-region sequencing of the tumors was not done, intratumor heterogeneity could not be ruled out. Longer overall survival was associated with higher blood T cell density, whereas shorter survival was associated with higher adjacent-lung clonality. Since the design was exploratory, TCR variables were selected using unadjusted p-values with no false-discovery rate correction. Uninvolved tumor-adjacent lung showed the highest T cell clonality, higher than tumor, which suggests more focused antigenic responses in the uninvolved tumor-adjacent lung. A median of about 55 of the top 100 tumor clones were detected in paired uninvolved adjacent lung, and under 30 of these tumor clones were also found among the top 100 clones of the paired uninvolved adjacent lung.

About this clone itself: The antigen it recognizes is unknown. Base qualities were left out, and no much larger clone turns up one base away.

The CDR3 contains 14 residues, cysteine and phenylalanine counted. Only CDR3 DNA remains: 42 bases, in frame from the first base. From a lookup of the germline V gene, CDR1 and CDR2 are LGHNA and YSLEER. V and J are truncated by 0 bases and 4 bases respectively, leaving an intervening sequence of 7 bases. The immunoSEQ Assay was used to sequence TCR beta CDR3 regions from DNA. Turning to the authors' computational methods: T cell density was computed as TCR beta template counts normalized to usable DNA estimated by amplifying housekeeping genes. Using the preseqR package, richness was estimated by extrapolating to 120,000 templates for tissue samples and 400,000 templates for PBMC samples. Clonality was calculated as one minus Pielou's evenness. Differential abundance testing on productive amino-acid clonotypes, with a minimum total count of 5 and an alpha of 0.1, was used to identify tissue-enriched TCRs. The Jaccard Index and the Morisita Overlap Index were used to measure repertoire overlap between compartments. GLIPH clustered TCR beta CDR3s with public tetramer-defined viral CDR3s; viral motifs required at least three viral sequences plus V-gene enrichment. The table was pulled from immuneACCESS by TCRdb, which kept in-frame rearrangements only. Such tables lose some clones; where checked, under half of the loss comes from unresolved V genes, and the rest has no known cause. V and J calls and clone size are those listed in that table; D and trimming were worked out from the DNA. Recorded for this sample are some 54,000 clones; over 60% of them occurred a single time. About 4% of the sample is taken by the ten largest.

At diagnosis, tumor, uninvolved tumor-adjacent lung and peripheral blood were collected and then preserved as a mix of FFPE and fresh-frozen material. Blood samples were analyzed as peripheral blood mononuclear cells for TCR repertoire profiling. The material was PBMCs, obtained before any cancer treatment. The chain is encoded by TRBV4-3 joined to TRBJ1-5; there is no confident call for the D gene. This receptor was taken from a woman aged 35-70 years with stage II lung adenocarcinoma. The CDR3 loop reads CASSQDRLNQPQHF. The DNA sequence is as follows: TGCGCCAGCAGCCAAGACAGGTTGAATCAGCCCCAGCATTTT.